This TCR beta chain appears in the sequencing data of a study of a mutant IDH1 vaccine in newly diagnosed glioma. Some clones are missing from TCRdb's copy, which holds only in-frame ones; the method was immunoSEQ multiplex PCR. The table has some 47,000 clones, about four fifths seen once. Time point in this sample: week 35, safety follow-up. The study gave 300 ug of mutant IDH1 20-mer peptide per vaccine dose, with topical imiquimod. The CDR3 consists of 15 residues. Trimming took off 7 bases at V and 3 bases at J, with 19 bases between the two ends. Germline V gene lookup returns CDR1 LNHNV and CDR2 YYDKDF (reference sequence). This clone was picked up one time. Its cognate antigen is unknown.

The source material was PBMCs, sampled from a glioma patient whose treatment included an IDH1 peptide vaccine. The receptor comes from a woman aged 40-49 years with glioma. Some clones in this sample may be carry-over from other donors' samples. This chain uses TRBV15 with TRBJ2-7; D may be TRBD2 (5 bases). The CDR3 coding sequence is TGTGCCACCAAATTCCACTTTGGAGGAGACTACGAGCAGTACTTC. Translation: CATKFHFGGDYEQYF.